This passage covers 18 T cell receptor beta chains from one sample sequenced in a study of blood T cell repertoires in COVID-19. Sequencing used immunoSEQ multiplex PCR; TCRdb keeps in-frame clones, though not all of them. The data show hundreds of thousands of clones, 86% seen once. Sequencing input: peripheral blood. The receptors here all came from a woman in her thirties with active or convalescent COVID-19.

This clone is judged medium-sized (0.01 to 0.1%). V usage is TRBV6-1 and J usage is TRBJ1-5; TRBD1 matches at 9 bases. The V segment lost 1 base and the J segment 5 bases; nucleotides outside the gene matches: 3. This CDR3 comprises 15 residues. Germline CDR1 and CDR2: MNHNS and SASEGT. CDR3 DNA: TGTGCCAGCAGTGAAGGGGGGACAGGGTATCAGCCCCAGCATTTT. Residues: CASSEGGTGYQPQHF.

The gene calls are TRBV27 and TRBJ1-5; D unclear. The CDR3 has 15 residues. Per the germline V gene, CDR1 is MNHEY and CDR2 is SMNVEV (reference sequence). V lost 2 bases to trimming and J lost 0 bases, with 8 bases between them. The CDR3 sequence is CASSLTEPSNQPQHF. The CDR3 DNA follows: TGTGCCAGCAGTTTAACAGAGCCTAGCAATCAGCCCCAGCATTTT.

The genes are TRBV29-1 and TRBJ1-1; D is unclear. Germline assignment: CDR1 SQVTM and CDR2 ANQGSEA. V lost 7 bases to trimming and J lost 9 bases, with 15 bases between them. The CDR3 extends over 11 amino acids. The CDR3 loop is CSAYLLTKAFF. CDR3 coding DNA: TGCAGCGCCTACCTGTTGACAAAAGCTTTCTTT. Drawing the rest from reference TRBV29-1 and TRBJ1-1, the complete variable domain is SAVISQKPSRDICQRGTSLTIQCQVDSQVTMMFWYRQQPGQSLTLIATANQGSEATYESGFVIDKFPISRPNLTFSTLTVSNMSPEDSSIYLCSAYLLTKAFFGQGTRLTVV.

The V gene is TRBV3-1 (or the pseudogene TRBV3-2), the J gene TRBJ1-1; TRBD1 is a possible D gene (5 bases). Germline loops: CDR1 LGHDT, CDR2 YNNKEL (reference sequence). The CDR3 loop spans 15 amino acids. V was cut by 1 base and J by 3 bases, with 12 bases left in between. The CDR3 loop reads CASSQVTGPYTEAFF. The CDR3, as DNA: TGTGCCAGCAGCCAAGTTACAGGTCCCTACACTGAAGCTTTCTTT.

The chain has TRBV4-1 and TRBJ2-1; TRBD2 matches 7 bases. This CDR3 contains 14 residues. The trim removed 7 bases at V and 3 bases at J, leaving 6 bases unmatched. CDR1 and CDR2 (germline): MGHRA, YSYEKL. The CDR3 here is CASTGGSGYNEQFF. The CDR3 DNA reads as TGCGCCAGCACTGGCGGGAGTGGCTACAATGAGCAGTTCTTC.

The CDR3 region is CASSLWGGGSSGNTIYF. The CDR3 DNA reads as TGTGCCAGCAGTTTATGGGGGGGCGGTAGCTCTGGAAACACCATATATTTT. V is TRBV27 and J is TRBJ1-3, with D perhaps matching TRBD1 (6 bases). There are 17 residues in the CDR3. In germline, CDR1 is MNHEY, CDR2 SMNVEV (reference sequence). Deletions cut 1 base from V and 0 bases from J, with 13 bases between.

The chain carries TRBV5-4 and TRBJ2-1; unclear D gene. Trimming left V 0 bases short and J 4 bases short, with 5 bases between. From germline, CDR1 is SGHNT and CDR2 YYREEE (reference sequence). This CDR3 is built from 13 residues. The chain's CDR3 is CASSLELYNEQFF. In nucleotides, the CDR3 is TGTGCCAGCAGCTTGGAGCTGTACAATGAGCAGTTCTTC.

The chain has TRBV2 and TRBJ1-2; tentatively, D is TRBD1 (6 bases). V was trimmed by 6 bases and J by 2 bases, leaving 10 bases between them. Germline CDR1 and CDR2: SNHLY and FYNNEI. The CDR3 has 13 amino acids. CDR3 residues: CASSGTTNYGYTF. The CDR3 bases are TGTGCCAGCAGCGGGACAACAAACTATGGCTACACCTTC.

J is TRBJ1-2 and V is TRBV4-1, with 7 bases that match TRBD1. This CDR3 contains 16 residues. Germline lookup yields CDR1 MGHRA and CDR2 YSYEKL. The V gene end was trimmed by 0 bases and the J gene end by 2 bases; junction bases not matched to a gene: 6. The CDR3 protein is CASSQEFATGNYGYTF. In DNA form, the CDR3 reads TGCGCCAGCAGCCAAGAGTTTGCGACAGGGAACTATGGCTACACCTTC.

The CDR3 coding sequence is TGCAGCGTCCCCACCCGGGGCTCCTACAATGAGCAGTTCTTC. It specifies CSVPTRGSYNEQFF. The rearrangement joins TRBV29-1 to TRBJ2-1; tentatively, D is TRBD2 (5 bases). Trimming left V 6 bases short and J 0 bases short, with 12 bases between. CDR3 size: 14 residues. CDR1 is SQVTM, CDR2 ANQGSEA, per germline.

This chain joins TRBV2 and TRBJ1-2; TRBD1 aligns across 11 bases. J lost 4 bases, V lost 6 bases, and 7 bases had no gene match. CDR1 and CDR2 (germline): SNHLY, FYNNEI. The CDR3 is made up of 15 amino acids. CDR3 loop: CASRRWDRGGYGYTF. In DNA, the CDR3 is TGTGCCAGCAGGCGTTGGGACAGGGGGGGCTATGGCTACACCTTC. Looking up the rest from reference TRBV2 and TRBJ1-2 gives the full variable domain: EPEVTQTPSHQVTQMGQEVILRCVPISNHLYFYWYRQILGQKVEFLVSFYNNEISEKSEIFDDQFSVERPDGSNFTLKIRSTKLEDSAMYFCASRRWDRGGYGYTFGSGTRLTVV.

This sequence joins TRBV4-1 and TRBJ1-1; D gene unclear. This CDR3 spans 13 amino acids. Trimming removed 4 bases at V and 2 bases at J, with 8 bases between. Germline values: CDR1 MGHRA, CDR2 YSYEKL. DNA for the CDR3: TGCGCCAGCAGCCTAACACCCAACACTGAAGCTTTCTTT. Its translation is CASSLTPNTEAFF.

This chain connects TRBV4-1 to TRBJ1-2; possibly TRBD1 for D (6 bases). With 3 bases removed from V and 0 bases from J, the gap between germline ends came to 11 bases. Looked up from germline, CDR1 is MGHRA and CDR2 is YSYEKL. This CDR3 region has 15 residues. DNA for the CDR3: TGCGCCAGCAGCCACCTGACAGGTCCTAACTATGGCTACACCTTC. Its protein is CASSHLTGPNYGYTF.

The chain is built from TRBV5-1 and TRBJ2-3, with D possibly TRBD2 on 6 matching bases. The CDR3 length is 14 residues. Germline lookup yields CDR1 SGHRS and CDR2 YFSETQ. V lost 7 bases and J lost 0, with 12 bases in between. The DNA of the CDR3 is TGCGCCAGCCGGGAGACAGCTAGCACAGATACGCAGTATTTT. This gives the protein CASRETASTDTQYF. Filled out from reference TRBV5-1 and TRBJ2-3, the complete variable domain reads KAGVTQTPRYLIKTRGQQVTLSCSPISGHRSVSWYQQTPGQGLQFLFEYFSETQRNKGNFPGRFSGRQFSNSRSEMNVSTLELGDSALYLCASRETASTDTQYFGPGTRLTVL.

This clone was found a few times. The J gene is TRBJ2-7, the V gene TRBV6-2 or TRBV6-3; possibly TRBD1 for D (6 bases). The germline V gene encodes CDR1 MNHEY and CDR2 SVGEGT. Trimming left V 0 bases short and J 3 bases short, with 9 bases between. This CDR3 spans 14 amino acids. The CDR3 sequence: CASSYSAGVYEQYF. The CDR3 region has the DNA TGTGCCAGCAGTTACTCGGCAGGGGTCTACGAGCAGTACTTC.

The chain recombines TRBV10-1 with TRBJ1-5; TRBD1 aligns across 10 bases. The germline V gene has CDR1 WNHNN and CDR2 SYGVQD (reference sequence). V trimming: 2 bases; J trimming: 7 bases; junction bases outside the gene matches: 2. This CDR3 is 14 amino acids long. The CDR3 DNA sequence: TGCGCCAGCAGTGAGGGACAGGGGGACCAGCCCCAGCATTTT. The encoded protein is CASSEGQGDQPQHF.

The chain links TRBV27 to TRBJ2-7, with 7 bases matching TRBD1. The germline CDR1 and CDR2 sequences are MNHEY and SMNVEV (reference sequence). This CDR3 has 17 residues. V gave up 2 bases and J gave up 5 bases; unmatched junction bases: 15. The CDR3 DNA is TGTGCCAGCAGTTTAAATTTCGGGACAGAACCATTTCACGAGCAGTACTTC. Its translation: CASSLNFGTEPFHEQYF.

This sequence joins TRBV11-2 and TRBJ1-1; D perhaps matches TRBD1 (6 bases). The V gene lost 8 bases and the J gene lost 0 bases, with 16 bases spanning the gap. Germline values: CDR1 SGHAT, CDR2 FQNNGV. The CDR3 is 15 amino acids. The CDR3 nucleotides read TGTGCCAGCCTCAAAGATCAGGGGATGAACACTGAAGCTTTCTTT. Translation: CASLKDQGMNTEAFF.